The next 24 T cell receptor beta chains were all read from a single sample in a study of T cells expressing NK-cell markers. Following a re-call of the 5' RACE reads, TCRdb has one entry per CDR3 protein and lacks DNA. The sample spans about 260,000 distinct CDR3 sequences; the ten largest clones claim approximately 0.41%. The material sequenced was blood T cells: a sorted CD56 or NKG2C T cell subset, CD4+ or CD8+ T cells, or bulk PBMC T cells (not recorded which). These receptors all come from a man between 18 and 29 years old in good health.

The rearrangement joins TRBV5-1 to TRBJ1-2; TCRdb's assignment of TRBD1 cannot be checked, as there is no DNA. CDR1 SGHRS and CDR2 YFSETQ come from the germline V gene. There are 14 residues in the CDR3. The CDR3 here is CASSLTGSDYGYTF.

The chain couples TRBV5-4 to TRBJ1-5. The germline CDR1 and CDR2 sequences are SGHNT and YYREEE (reference sequence). The CDR3 runs to 12 residues. The chain's CDR3 is CASSLDREAQHF.

The chain combines TRBV10-3 with TRBJ2-3. The CDR3 runs 14 residues. Germline V gene data show CDR1 as ENHRY and CDR2 as SYGVKD. CDR3 in amino acids: CAISDQASIDTQYF.

V is TRBV20-1 and J is TRBJ1-4; TCRdb reports TRBD1, a call that lacks DNA to check it against. The V gene's germline CDR1 is DFQATT and CDR2 SNEGSKA (reference sequence). The CDR3 consists of 16 residues. The chain's CDR3 is CSATLRRGRDNEKLFF.

The rearrangement uses TRBV28 and TRBJ2-7; as DNA is missing, the TRBD1 call by TCRdb cannot be tested. The CDR3 covers 16 residues. CDR1 MDHEN and CDR2 SYDVKM come from the germline V gene. CDR3 in amino acids: CATMSRRGQGLYEQYF.

V and J are TRBV5-1 and TRBJ2-5. Per germline, CDR1 SGHRS and CDR2 YFSETQ. The CDR3 has 14 residues. The CDR3 is CASSFDPGRETQYF.

The chain uses TRBV7-2 and TRBJ2-3; TCRdb indicates TRBD1, and absent DNA this call remains unverified. The germline V gene encodes CDR1 SGHTA and CDR2 FQGNSA. This CDR3 has 15 amino acids. This CDR3 reads CASSLAGTGTDTQYF.

The gene calls are TRBV29-1 and TRBJ2-1; TCRdb calls TRBD1, which cannot be checked without DNA. The CDR3 covers 14 residues. The V gene's germline CDR1 is SQVTM and CDR2 ANQGSEA. The CDR3 region is CSAGGTGRYNEQFF.

V usage is TRBV29-1 and J usage is TRBJ2-1; checking the TCRdb D call of TRBD2 is not possible without DNA. The germline CDR1 and CDR2 sequences are SQVTM and ANQGSEA. There are 16 residues in the CDR3. CDR3 amino acids: CSVEAGARSSYNEQFF.

This chain connects TRBV2 to TRBJ2-2; TCRdb picks TRBD1, but there is no DNA to check that call. CDR1 and CDR2 from the germline V gene are SNHLY and FYNNEI. There are 14 residues in the CDR3. CDR3 residues: CASRGQGGAGELFF.

This sequence joins TRBV18 and TRBJ2-5; TCRdb calls TRBD1, which cannot be checked without DNA. The CDR3 totals 15 residues. Germline V gene sequence: CDR1 KGHSH, CDR2 LQKENI. The CDR3 is CASSPRGTVTETQYF.

This chain uses TRBV6-5 with TRBJ2-5; TCRdb selects TRBD1, and the lack of DNA leaves this call unchecked. Germline CDR1 MNHEY, CDR2 SVGAGI. The CDR3 is made up of 14 amino acids. The CDR3 region is CASSYGGVEETQYF.

The V and J genes are TRBV29-1 and TRBJ1-1; lacking DNA, the TRBD1 call made by TCRdb goes unchecked. Germline V CDR1 and CDR2: SQVTM, ANQGSEA. The CDR3 sequence is 12 residues long. The CDR3 sequence is CSVVDPGTEAFF. The variable domain in full, completed from reference TRBV29-1 and TRBJ1-1, reads SAVISQKPSRDICQRGTSLTIQCQVDSQVTMMFWYRQQPGQSLTLIATANQGSEATYESGFVIDKFPISRPNLTFSTLTVSNMSPEDSSIYLCSVVDPGTEAFFGQGTRLTVV.

V usage is TRBV12-3 or TRBV12-4 and J usage is TRBJ1-6. The CDR3 loop spans 12 amino acids. The CDR3 region is CASSKTSSPLHF.

The genes are TRBV7-9 and TRBJ2-1; TCRdb names TRBD2, which stays unverified in the absence of DNA. Germline V gene lookup returns CDR1 SEHNR and CDR2 FQNEAQ (reference sequence). This CDR3 comprises 16 residues. This chain's CDR3 is CASSFDRGGLAGVTFF.

The V call is TRBV7-9, the J call TRBJ2-1; the TCRdb D gene call, TRBD1, has no DNA to confirm it. The V gene's germline CDR1 is SEHNR and CDR2 FQNEAQ (reference sequence). The CDR3 has 16 amino acids. CDR3: CASSLAGTVLYNEQFF.

The chain has TRBV9 and TRBJ1-3. The V gene's germline CDR1 is SGDLS and CDR2 YYNGEE. This CDR3 region has 15 residues. The CDR3 protein is CASSVAAVSGNTIYF.

V is TRBV12-3 or TRBV12-4 and J is TRBJ1-1. CDR3 length: 14 amino acids. The CDR3 protein is CASSKGILNTEAFF.

The chain recombines TRBV5-4 with TRBJ2-1; TCRdb picks TRBD1, but there is no DNA to check that call. The CDR3 consists of 14 residues. CDR1 is SGHNT and CDR2 is YYREEE in the germline V gene (reference sequence). CDR3 residues: CASSFGGGANEQFF.

The chain is built from TRBV20-1 and TRBJ2-7; TCRdb's D call, TRBD1, is unchecked because there is no DNA. This CDR3 spans 13 amino acids. The germline CDR1 and CDR2 sequences are DFQATT and SNEGSKA (reference sequence). The CDR3 sequence: CSARGQGYNEQYF.

This chain connects TRBV19 to TRBJ1-5. This CDR3 spans 13 amino acids. In germline, CDR1 is LNHDA, CDR2 SQIVND (reference sequence). The CDR3 reads CASSIRLYQPQHF.

The chain has TRBV3-1 and TRBJ1-1; checking the TCRdb D call of TRBD1 is not possible without DNA. Germline V gene data show CDR1 as LGHDT and CDR2 as YNNKEL (reference sequence). The CDR3 runs 15 residues. The CDR3 is CASSQGPGGNTEAFF.

The genes are TRBV7-8 and TRBJ2-4; TCRdb names TRBD1, which stays unverified in the absence of DNA. This CDR3 comprises 14 residues. Germline CDR1 SGHVS, CDR2 FQNEAQ. The CDR3 sequence is CASSPGTPQNIQYF.

The chain uses TRBV4-2 and TRBJ1-5; the TRBD1 assignment by TCRdb is unverifiable without DNA. Germline V gene sequence: CDR1 LGHNA, CDR2 YNFKEQ. The CDR3 has 16 residues. The CDR3 loop reads CASSQDPGRSNQPQHF.